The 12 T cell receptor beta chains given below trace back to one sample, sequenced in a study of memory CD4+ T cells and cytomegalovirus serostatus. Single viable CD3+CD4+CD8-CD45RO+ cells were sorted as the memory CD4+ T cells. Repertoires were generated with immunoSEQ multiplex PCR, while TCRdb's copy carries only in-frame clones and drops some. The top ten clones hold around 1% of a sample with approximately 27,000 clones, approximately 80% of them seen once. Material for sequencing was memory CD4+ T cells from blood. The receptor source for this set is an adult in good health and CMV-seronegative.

CDR3 bases: TGTGCCAGTAGTCAATCCGCTAGCGGGAGGGCAGATACGCAGTATTTT. This translates into CASSQSASGRADTQYF. The chain employs TRBV19 and TRBJ2-3; 12 positions agree with TRBD2. Germline V gives CDR1 LNHDA, CDR2 SQIVND (reference sequence). The CDR3 consists of 16 residues. The trim removed 5 bases at V and 4 bases at J, leaving 7 bases unmatched.

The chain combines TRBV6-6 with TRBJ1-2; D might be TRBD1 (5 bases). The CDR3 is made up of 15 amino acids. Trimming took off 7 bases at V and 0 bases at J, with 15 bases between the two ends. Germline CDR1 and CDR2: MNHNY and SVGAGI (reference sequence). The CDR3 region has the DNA TGTGCCAGCACCAATGGGGCCCAAGCTAACTATGGCTACACCTTC. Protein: CASTNGAQANYGYTF.

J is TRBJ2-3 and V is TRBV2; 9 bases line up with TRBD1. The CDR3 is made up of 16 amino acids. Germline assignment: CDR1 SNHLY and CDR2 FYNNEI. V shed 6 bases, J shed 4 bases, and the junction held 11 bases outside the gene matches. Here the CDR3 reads CASSHRLRQGADTQYF. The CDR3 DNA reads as TGTGCCAGCAGCCACAGACTACGACAGGGGGCAGATACGCAGTATTTT.

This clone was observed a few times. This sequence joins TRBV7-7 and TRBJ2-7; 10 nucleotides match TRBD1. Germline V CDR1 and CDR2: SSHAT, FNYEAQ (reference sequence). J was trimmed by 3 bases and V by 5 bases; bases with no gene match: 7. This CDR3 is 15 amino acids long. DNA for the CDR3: TGTGCCAGCAGCCCAACCGGGACAGGGGACTACGAGCAGTACTTC. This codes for CASSPTGTGDYEQYF.

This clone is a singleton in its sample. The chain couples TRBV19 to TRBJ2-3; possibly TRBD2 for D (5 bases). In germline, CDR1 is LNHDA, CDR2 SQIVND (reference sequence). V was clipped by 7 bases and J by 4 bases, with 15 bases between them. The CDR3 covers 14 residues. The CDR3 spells CASKVAAAADTQYF. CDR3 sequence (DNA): TGTGCCAGTAAAGTAGCAGCGGCCGCAGATACGCAGTATTTT.

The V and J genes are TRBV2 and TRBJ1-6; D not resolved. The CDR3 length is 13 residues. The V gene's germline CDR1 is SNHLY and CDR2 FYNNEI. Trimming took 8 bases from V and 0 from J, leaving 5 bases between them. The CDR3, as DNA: TGTGCCAGCGTCCCCTCCTATAATTCACCCCTCCACTTT. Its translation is CASVPSYNSPLHF. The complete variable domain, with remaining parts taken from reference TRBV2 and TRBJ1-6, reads EPEVTQTPSHQVTQMGQEVILRCVPISNHLYFYWYRQILGQKVEFLVSFYNNEISEKSEIFDDQFSVERPDGSNFTLKIRSTKLEDSAMYFCASVPSYNSPLHFGNGTRLTVT.

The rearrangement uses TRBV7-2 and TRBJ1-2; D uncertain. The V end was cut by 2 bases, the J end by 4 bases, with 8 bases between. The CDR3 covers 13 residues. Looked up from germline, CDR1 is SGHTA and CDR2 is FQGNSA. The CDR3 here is CASSLTSLYGYTF. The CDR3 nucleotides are TGTGCCAGCAGCTTAACGTCCCTCTATGGCTACACCTTC. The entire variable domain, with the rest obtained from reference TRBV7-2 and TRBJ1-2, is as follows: GAGVSQSPSNKVTEKGKDVELRCDPISGHTALYWYRQSLGQGLEFLIYFQGNSAPDKSGLPSDRFSAERTGGSVSTLTIQRTQQEDSAVYLCASSLTSLYGYTFGSGTRLTVV.

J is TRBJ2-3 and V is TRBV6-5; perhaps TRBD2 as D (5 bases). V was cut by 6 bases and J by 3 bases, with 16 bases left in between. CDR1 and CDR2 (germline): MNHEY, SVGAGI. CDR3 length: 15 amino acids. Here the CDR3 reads CASSRTEGRTDTQYF. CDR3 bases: TGTGCCAGCAGCCGGACCGAGGGCAGAACAGATACGCAGTATTTT.

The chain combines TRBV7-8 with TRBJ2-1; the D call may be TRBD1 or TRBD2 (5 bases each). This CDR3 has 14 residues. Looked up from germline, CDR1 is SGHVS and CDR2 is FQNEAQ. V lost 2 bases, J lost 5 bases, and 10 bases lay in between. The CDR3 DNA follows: TGTGCCAGCAGCTTATCAGGGACCCACAATGAGCAGTTCTTC. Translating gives CASSLSGTHNEQFF.

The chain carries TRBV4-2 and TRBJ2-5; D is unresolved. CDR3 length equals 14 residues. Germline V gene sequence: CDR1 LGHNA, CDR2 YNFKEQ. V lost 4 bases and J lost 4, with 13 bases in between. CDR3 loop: CASSLNFPPETQYF. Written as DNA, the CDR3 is TGTGCCAGCAGCCTAAACTTCCCACCAGAGACCCAGTACTTC.

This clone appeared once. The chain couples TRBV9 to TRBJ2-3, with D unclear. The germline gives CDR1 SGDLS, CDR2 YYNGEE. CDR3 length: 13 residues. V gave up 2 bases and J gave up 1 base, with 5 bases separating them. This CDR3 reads CASSVRGTDTQYF. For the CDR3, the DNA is TGTGCCAGCAGCGTCCGGGGCACAGATACGCAGTATTTT.

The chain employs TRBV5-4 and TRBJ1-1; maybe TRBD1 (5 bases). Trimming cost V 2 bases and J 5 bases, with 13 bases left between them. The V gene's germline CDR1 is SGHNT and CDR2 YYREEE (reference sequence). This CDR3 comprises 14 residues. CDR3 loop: CASSLGHANTEAFF. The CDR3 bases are TGTGCCAGCAGCTTAGGACACGCCAATACTGAAGCTTTCTTT.